This entry features one TCR beta chain sequence. The trim removed 10 bases at V and 5 bases at J, leaving 7 bases unmatched. The CDR3 has 13 amino acids. Sequenced by immunoSEQ multiplex PCR; TCRdb stores in-frame clones only, minus some. This table has 370,000 or so clones, approximately 77% appearing once. This entry is derived from a study of blood T cell repertoires in COVID-19. Sequencing was done on a sample of peripheral blood. The receptor's source is a human donor with acute or convalescent COVID-19. The donor label of this sample is uncertain. The chain combines TRBV12-3 or TRBV12-4 with TRBJ2-1, with 8 bases identical to TRBD2. CDR3 in DNA: TGTGCCATTCGGGGGGGGTACAACAATGAGCAGTTCTTC. This codes for CAIRGGYNNEQFF.